The rows below give T cell receptor beta chains drawn from one sample of a study of OX40 agonist ivuxolimab in advanced cancers. TCRdb keeps only in-frame clones here, not all; method: immunoSEQ multiplex PCR. The data contain tens of thousands of clones, about 87% of them singletons. Sequences were derived from CD4+ or CD8+ T cells sorted from blood, sampled in a trial of the OX40 agonist ivuxolimab. The receptors come from an adult with an advanced solid tumor such as melanoma, head and neck, liver or kidney cancer. The CDR3 runs from the conserved cysteine through the conserved F or W. The order of the fields is V gene, J gene, D gene, clone size, CDR3 DNA, CDR3 protein. A D gene is named only where the DNA matches it firmly. Some rows have no size entry. The others give once, few or many, or a class for an expanded clone.

>TRBV7-9|TRBJ2-3|TRBD1|NA
TGTGCCAGCAGGGGACAGGGAGATACGCAGTATTTT
CASRGQGDTQYF
>TRBV7-2|TRBJ1-5|NA|NA
TGTGCCAGCAGCTTACAGGCAGGGCAGAATCAGCCCCAGCATTTT
CASSLQAGQNQPQHF
>TRBV5-8|TRBJ2-4|NA|NA
TGTGCCAGCAGCTTTGGGGACCAAAACATTCAGTACTTC
CASSFGDQNIQYF
>TRBV6-1|TRBJ2-7|NA|NA
TGTGCCAGCGTCTGGACCGGGCTCTACGAGCAGTACTTC
CASVWTGLYEQYF
>TRBV7-8|TRBJ2-3|TRBD1|NA
TGTGCCAGCAGCCCCGGAGTCAGGGGGTACACAGATACGCAGTATTTT
CASSPGVRGYTDTQYF
>TRBV2|TRBJ1-5|TRBD1|NA
TGTGCCAGCAGCGCTGGACAGGGTGGTCAGCCCCAGCATTTT
CASSAGQGGQPQHF
>TRBV2|TRBJ2-1|NA|NA
TGTGCCAGCAGTGCCATTACGGGACTCCCCGACAATGAGCAGTTCTTC
CASSAITGLPDNEQFF
>TRBV27|TRBJ2-1|NA|NA
TGTGCCAGCAGTTCCGCGACCTCCTACAATGAGCAGTTCTTC
CASSSATSYNEQFF
>TRBV5-4|TRBJ1-1|NA|NA
TGTGCCAGCAGCTTGGGGAGGGGGGAGACTTTCTTT
CASSLGRGETFF
>TRBV19|TRBJ2-1|TRBD1|NA
TGTGCCAGTAGTATAGGGACAGGGATCCATGAGCAGTTCTTC
CASSIGTGIHEQFF
>TRBV29-1|TRBJ2-1|NA|NA
TGCAGCGTTGATCTCAGGGGGGATTACAATGAGCAGTTCTTC
CSVDLRGDYNEQFF
>TRBV28|TRBJ2-5|TRBD2|NA
TGTGCCAGCAGTGATAGCGGGAGAGAGACCCAGTACTTC
CASSDSGRETQYF
>TRBV28|TRBJ1-2|NA|NA
TGTGCCAGCAGTTTAGGGGGCGCGGGACGGGGATATGGCTACACCTTC
CASSLGGAGRGYGYTF
>TRBV2|TRBJ1-1|NA|NA
TGTGCCAGCAGTGTGGTGGGGGACCTCACTGAAGCTTTCTTT
CASSVVGDLTEAFF
>TRBV2|TRBJ1-3|NA|NA
TGTGCCAGCAGTGCCGGACGGATGGGAGGAGGAAACACCATATATTTT
CASSAGRMGGGNTIYF
>TRBV18|TRBJ2-7|NA|NA
TGTGCCAGCTCACCCGGGACGGCATACGAGCAGTACTTC
CASSPGTAYEQYF
>TRBV28|TRBJ1-3|TRBD1|NA
TGTGCCAGCGGACAGGGGGCGTCGGGAAACACCATATATTTT
CASGQGASGNTIYF
>TRBV14|TRBJ2-3|NA|NA
TGTGCCAGCAGCCAAGATCGCCACTTGGGGACAGATACGCAGTATTTT
CASSQDRHLGTDTQYF
>TRBV30|TRBJ2-5|TRBD1|NA
TGTGCCTGGGGTCGACAGGGGGCGGAGACCCAGTACTTC
CAWGRQGAETQYF
>TRBV27|TRBJ2-7|NA|few
TGTGCCAGCAGTACCTTGGACAGCCCGACCTCCTACGAGCAGTACTTC
CASSTLDSPTSYEQYF
>TRBV20-1|TRBJ2-7|NA|NA
TGCAGTGCTAGTGGAGGGCACGAGCAGTACTTC
CSASGGHEQYF
>TRBV29-1|TRBJ2-7|TRBD1|NA
TGCAGCGCCGAGGGGACAGGGTACGAGCAGTACTTC
CSAEGTGYEQYF
>TRBV7-9|TRBJ2-1|TRBD2|NA
TGTGCCAGCAGCTTAGCTCTGCGGGGGTCCTACAATGAGCAGTTCTTC
CASSLALRGSYNEQFF
>TRBV4-1|TRBJ2-1|NA|NA
TGCGCCAGCAGACAAGAGGAAGACAATCGATCTGGCAATGAGCAGTTCTTC
CASRQEEDNRSGNEQFF
>TRBV7-6|TRBJ1-5|NA|few
TGTGCCAGCAGCCCCCGGGACGGATCGGACCAGCCCCAGCATTTT
CASSPRDGSDQPQHF
>TRBV15|TRBJ2-7|TRBD1|NA
TGTGCCACCAGCAGAGACGGGACAGGGGGATACGAGCAGTACTTC
CATSRDGTGGYEQYF
>TRBV7-6|TRBJ1-4|NA|NA
TGTGCCAGCAGCTTAGCCCCCCCATCCCGTAATGAAAAACTGTTTTTT
CASSLAPPSRNEKLFF
>TRBV5-1|TRBJ1-2|TRBD1|NA
TGCGCCAGCAGCTCAAGACATGACAGGGGCTATGGCTACACCTTC
CASSSRHDRGYGYTF
>TRBV5-1|TRBJ1-2|TRBD1|NA
TGCGCCAGCAGCTTGGACAGGGGGCCTGGCTACACCTTC
CASSLDRGPGYTF